The T cell receptor beta chain described here comes from a study of vaccination and CD4 T cells after COVID-19. Sequenced with the Oncomine TCR Beta short-read assay was DNA taken from cultured CD4+ T cells. The source of extracted genomic DNA was cultured CD4+ T cells. TCRdb re-derived calls from the PCR reads in MiXCR, one entry per CDR3 protein. The table has about 13,000 distinct CDR3 sequences, approximately 40% seen once. Treatment meaning: approximately nine-day PBMC culture with coronavirus spike peptide pools or control peptides (ViraFEST assay). Each of days 3 and 7 saw half the medium replaced by fresh IL-2 medium. As for this clonotype: The antigen is undetermined.

The CDR3 runs to 15 residues. Germline V gene lookup returns CDR1 SEHNR and CDR2 FQNEAQ (reference sequence). V gave up 4 bases and J gave up 0 bases, with 12 bases separating them. V and J are TRBV7-9 and TRBJ1-1; D is unclear. The material sequenced was CD4+ T cells from blood, cultured in vitro. The clonotype originates from a human donor who had recovered from COVID-19. For the CDR3, the DNA is TGTGCCAGCAGCTCCGGACGGTTCATGAACACTGAAGCTTTCTTT. It yields the protein CASSSGRFMNTEAFF.